Ten or more counts support the clone carrying this TCR beta chain. The data derive from a study of human T cells and chemical hapten exposure. Via MiXCR, TCRdb re-called the 5' RACE reads, giving one row per CDR3 protein. In the table there are some 150,000 distinct CDR3 sequences, over 3.5% of which are singletons. Unseparated into fractions, whole blood served as the source from which total RNA was extracted. Trimming at V came to 3 bases and at J to 2 bases, leaving 4 bases not matched to a gene. This CDR3 comprises 16 residues. V gene TRBV12-3 or TRBV12-4 combines with J gene TRBJ2-5; 12 bases match TRBD2. The TCR originated in a female donor in good health. The CDR3 protein is CASSLGLAGPQETQYF. Written as DNA, the CDR3 is TGTGCCAGCAGTTTGGGACTAGCGGGTCCGCAAGAGACCCAGTACTTC.